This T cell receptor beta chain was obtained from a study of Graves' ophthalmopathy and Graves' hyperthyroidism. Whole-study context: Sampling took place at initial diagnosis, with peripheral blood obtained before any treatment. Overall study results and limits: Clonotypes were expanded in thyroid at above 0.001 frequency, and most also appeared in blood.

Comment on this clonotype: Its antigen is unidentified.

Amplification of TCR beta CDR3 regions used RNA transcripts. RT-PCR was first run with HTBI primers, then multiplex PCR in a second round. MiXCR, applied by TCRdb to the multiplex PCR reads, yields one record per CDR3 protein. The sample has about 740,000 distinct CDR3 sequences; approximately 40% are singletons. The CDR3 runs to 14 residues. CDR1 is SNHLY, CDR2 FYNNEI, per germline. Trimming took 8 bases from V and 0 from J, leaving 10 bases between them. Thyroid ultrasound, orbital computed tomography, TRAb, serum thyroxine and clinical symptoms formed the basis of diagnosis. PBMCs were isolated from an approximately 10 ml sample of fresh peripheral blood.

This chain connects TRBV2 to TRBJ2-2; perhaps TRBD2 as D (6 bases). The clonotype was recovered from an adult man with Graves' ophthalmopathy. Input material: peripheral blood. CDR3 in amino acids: CASGGIANTGELFF. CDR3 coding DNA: TGTGCCAGCGGGGGGATCGCGAACACCGGGGAGCTGTTTTTT.